The present entry profiles one TCR beta chain with its context. Antigen specificity is unknown. This sample was taken from a study of OX40 agonist ivuxolimab in advanced cancers. For the study at large: Patients assigned to dose escalation were diagnosed with hepatocellular carcinoma, melanoma, renal cell or head and neck cancer. Enrollees could have had prior anti-PD-1, anti-PD-L1 or anti-CTLA-4 therapy, which under 50% had received. Study results and caveats: Dosing at 0.1 to 3.0 mg/kg was accompanied by clonal expansion of CD4+ and CD8+ blood T cells by week 6. Fewer expanded clones were found on average in CD4+ than in CD8+ T cells.

Sequenced by immunoSEQ multiplex PCR; TCRdb stores in-frame clones only, minus some. The sample lists tens of thousands of clones; under 95% were seen once. The starting material was CD4+ or CD8+ T cells sorted from blood, obtained in a trial of the OX40 agonist ivuxolimab. The TCR originated in an adult with an advanced solid tumor such as melanoma, head and neck, liver or kidney cancer.

CDR3 sequence reads: CASRATGVGEQYF. CDR3 nucleotide sequence: TGTGCCAGCAGGGCGACAGGGGTAGGCGAGCAGTACTTC. The V call is TRBV2, the J call TRBJ2-7; 8 bases are a match to TRBD1. The length of the CDR3 is 13 residues. J was trimmed by 6 bases and V by 6 bases; bases with no gene match: 7. The germline V gene has CDR1 SNHLY and CDR2 FYNNEI.